The present T cell receptor beta chain was sequenced within a study of memory CD4+ T cells and cytomegalovirus serostatus. Study in general: This sample comes from healthy Belgian adults, 8 to 10 CMV seropositive, around 26 seronegative.

The V and J ends lost 4 bases and 3 bases, in that order; junction bases with no gene match: 5. Germline assignment: CDR1 LGHNA and CDR2 YSLEER. The CDR3 consists of 16 residues. The assay was immunoSEQ multiplex PCR, and TCRdb's table has in-frame clones only and misses some. The data show around 25,000 clones, 76% seen once. The sort gate was single viable CD3+CD4+CD8-CD45RO+ cells for memory CD4+ T cells. Positive selection with CD4 microbeads enriched total CD4+ T cells. The sequencing sample was made of memory CD4+ T cells from blood. The receptor was isolated from an adult in good health and CMV-seronegative. The rearrangement links TRBV4-3 to TRBJ2-3; 12 nucleotides align to TRBD2. The CDR3 sequence is CASSRSTSGGTDTQYF. In DNA form, the CDR3 reads TGCGCCAGCAGCCGGTCAACTAGCGGGGGGACAGATACGCAGTATTTT.